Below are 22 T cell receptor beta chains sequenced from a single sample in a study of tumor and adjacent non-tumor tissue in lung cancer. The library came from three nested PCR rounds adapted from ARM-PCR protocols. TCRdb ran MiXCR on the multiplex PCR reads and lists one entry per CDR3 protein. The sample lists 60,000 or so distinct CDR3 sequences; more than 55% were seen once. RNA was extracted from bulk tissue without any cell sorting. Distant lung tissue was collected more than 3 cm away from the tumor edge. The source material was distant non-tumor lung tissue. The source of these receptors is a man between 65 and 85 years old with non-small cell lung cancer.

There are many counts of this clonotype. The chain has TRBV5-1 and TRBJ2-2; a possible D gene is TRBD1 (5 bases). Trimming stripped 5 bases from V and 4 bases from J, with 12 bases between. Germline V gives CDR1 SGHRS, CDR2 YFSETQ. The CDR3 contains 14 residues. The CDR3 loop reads CASSPGAVTGELFF. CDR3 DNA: TGCGCCAGCAGTCCTGGGGCTGTCACCGGGGAGCTGTTTTTT.

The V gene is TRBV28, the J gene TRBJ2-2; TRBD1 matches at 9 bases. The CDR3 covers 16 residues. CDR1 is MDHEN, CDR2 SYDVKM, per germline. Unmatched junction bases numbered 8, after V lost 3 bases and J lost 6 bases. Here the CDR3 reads CASSLVDRGKAGELFF. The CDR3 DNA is TGTGCCAGCAGTTTGGTGGACAGGGGTAAGGCCGGGGAGCTGTTTTTT.

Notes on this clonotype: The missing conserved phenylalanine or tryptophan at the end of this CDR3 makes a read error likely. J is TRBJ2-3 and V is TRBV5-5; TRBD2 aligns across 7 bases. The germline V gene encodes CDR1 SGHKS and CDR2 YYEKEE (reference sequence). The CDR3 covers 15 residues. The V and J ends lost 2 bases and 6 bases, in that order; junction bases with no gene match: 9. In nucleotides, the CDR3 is TGTGCCAGCAGCTTCACTAGCGTGGGGCGCGATACGCAGTATATT. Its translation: CASSFTSVGRDTQYI.

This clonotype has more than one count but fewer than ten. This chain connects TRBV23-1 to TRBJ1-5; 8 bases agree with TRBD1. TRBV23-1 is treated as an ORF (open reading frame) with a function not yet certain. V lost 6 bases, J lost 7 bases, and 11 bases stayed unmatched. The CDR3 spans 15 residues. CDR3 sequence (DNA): TGCGCCAGCAGCCCAGACAGGGGACGAGAGCAGCCCCAGCATTTT. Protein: CASSPDRGREQPQHF.

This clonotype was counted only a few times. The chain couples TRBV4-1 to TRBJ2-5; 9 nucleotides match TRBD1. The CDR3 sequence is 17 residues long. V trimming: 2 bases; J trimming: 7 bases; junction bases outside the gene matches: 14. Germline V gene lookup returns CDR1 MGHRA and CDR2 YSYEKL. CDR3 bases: TGCGCCAGCAGCCAAACAGGGGGCTACGGATATTCGGGGACCCAGTACTTC. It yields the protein CASSQTGGYGYSGTQYF.

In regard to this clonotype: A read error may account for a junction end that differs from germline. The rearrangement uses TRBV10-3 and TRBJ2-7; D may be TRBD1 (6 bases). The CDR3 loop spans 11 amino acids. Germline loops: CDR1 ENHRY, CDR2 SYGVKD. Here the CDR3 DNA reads TGTGCTATCAGACAGGACTACGAGCAGTACTTC. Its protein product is CAIRQDYEQYF.

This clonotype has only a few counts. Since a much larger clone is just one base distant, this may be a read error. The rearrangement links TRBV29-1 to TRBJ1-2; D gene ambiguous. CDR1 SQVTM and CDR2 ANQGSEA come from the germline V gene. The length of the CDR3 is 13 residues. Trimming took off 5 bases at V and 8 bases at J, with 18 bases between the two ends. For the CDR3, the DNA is TGCAGCGTTTTTTTACAGAGGATTGGAGGCTACACCTTC. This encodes CSVFLQRIGGYTF.

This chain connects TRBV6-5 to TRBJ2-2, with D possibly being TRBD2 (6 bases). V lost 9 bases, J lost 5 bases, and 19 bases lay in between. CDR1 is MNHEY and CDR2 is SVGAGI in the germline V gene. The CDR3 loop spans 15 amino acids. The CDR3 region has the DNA TGTGCCAGTTCAGCTTATGGCGGGGCGACCGGGGAGCTGTTTTTT. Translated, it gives CASSAYGGATGELFF.

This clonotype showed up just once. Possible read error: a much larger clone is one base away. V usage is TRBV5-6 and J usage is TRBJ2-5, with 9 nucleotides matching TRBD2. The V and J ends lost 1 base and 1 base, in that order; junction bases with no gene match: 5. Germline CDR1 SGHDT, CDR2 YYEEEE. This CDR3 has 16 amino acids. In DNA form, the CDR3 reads TGTGCCAGCAGCTTGCTGGCTAGCGGGGTCCAAGAGACCCAGTACTTC. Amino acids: CASSLLASGVQETQYF.

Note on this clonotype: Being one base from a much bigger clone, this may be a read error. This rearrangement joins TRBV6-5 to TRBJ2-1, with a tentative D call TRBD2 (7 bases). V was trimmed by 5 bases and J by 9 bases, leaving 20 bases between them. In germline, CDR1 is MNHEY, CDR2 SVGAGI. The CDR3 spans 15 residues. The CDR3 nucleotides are TGTGCCAGCAGTGATGGACTAGTGGGGGGGCTTGAGCAGTTCTTC. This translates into CASSDGLVGGLEQFF.

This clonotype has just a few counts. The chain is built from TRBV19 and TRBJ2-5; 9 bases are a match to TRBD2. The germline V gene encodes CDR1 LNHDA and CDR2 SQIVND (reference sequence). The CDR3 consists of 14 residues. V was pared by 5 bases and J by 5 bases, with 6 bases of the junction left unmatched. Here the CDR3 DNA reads TGTGCCAGTAGTCTCGGACTAGCGCATGAGACCCAGTACTTC. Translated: CASSLGLAHETQYF.

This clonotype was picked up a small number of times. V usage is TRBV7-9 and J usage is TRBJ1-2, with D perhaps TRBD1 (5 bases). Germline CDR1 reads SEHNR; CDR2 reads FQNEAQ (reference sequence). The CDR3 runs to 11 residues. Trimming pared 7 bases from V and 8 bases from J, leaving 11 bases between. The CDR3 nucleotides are TGTGCCAGCACCCGGGACCTGGGCTACACCTTC. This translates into CASTRDLGYTF. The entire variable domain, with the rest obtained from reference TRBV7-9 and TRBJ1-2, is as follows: DTGVSQNPRHKITKRGQNVTFRCDPISEHNRLYWYRQTLGQGPEFLTYFQNEAQLEKSRLLSDRFSAERPKGSFSTLEIQRTEQGDSAMYLCASTRDLGYTFGSGTRLTVV.

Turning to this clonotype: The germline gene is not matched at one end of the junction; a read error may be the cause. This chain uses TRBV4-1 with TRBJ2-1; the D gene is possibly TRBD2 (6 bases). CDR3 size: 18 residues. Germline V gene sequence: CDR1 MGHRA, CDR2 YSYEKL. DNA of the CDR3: TGCGTCAGCAGCCAAGATTTCGTCGGGAGACGGACGAGCGATGAGCAGTTCTTC. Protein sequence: CVSSQDFVGRRTSDEQFF.

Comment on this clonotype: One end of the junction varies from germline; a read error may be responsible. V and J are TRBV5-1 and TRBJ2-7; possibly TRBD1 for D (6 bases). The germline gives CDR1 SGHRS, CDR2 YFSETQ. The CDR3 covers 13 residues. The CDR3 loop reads CASTITGNYEQYF. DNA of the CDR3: TGCGCCAGCACCATTACAGGGAACTACGAGCAATACTTC.

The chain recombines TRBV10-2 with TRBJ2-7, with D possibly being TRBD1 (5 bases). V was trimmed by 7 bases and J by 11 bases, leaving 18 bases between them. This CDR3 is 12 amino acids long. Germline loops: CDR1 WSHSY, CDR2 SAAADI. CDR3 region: CASMRRGDEEYF. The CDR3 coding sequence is TGCGCCAGCATGAGAAGGGGTGACGAAGAGTACTTC.

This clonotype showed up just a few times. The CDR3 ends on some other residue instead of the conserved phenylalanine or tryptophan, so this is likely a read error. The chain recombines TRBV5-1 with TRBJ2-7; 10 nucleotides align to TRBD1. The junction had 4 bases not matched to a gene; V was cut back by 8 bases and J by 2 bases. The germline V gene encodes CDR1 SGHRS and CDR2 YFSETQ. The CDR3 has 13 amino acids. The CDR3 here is CASGQGGAYEQYL. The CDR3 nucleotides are TGCGCCAGTGGACAGGGGGGAGCCTACGAGCAGTACTTA.

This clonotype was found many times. Here the CDR3 reads CASSRDREFSGANVLTF. As DNA, the CDR3 is TGCGCCAGCAGTCGTGACAGGGAATTCTCTGGGGCCAACGTCCTGACTTTC. V is TRBV23-1 and J is TRBJ2-6; TRBD1 matches 7 bases. TRBV23-1 is an ORF for which the function is uncertain. The CDR3 runs 17 residues. V was clipped by 4 bases and J by 0 bases; unmatched bases: 6.

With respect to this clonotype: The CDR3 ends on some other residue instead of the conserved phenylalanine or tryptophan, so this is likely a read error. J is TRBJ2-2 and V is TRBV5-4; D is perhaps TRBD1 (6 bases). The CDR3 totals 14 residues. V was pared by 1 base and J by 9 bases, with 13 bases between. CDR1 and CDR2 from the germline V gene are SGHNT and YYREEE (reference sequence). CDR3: CASSLLGASRELFS. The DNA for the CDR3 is TGTGCCAGCAGCTTGTTGGGGGCCTCCAGGGAGCTGTTTTCT.

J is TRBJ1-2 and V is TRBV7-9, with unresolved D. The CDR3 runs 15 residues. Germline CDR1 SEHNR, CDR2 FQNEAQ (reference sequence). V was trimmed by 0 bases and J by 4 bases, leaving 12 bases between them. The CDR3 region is CASSLATKGSYGYTF. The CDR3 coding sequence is TGTGCCAGCAGCTTAGCGACGAAGGGAAGCTATGGCTACACCTTC.

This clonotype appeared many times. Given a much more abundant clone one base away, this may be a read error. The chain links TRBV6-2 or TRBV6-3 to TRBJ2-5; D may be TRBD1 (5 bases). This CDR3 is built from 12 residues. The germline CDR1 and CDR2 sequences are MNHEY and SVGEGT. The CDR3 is CASTDIQETQCF. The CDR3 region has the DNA TGTGCCAGCACGGACATCCAAGAGACCCAGTGCTTC.

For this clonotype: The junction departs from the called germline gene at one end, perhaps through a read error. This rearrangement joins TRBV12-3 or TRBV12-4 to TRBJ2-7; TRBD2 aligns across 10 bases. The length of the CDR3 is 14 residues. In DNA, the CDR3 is TGTGCCAGCAGACCGACTAGCGGGTGGTACGAGCAATACTTC. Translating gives CASRPTSGWYEQYF.

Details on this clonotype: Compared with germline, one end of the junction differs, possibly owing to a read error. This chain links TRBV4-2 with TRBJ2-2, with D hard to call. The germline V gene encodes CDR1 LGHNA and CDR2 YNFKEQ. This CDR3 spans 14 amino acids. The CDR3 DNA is TGTGACAGCAGCCAGGTAGCCCTCCCCGGGGAGCTGTTTTTT. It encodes CDSSQVALPGELFF.